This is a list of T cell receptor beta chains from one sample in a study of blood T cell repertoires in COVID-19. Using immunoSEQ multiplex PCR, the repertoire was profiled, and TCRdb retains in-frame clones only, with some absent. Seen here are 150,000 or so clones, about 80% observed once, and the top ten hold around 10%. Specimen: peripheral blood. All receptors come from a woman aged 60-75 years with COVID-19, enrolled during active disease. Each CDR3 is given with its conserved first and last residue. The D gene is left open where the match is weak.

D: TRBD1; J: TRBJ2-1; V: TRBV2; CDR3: CASRAGGSYNEQFF; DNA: TGTGCCAGCAGAGCAGGGGGATCCTACAATGAGCAGTTCTTC
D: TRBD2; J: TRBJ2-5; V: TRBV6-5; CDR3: CASRRKSGGKETQYF; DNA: TGTGCCAGTAGAAGGAAGAGCGGGGGAAAAGAGACCCAGTACTTC
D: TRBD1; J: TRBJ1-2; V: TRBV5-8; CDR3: CASRRTGTNYGYTF; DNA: TGTGCCAGCAGGCGGACAGGGACCAACTATGGCTACACCTTC
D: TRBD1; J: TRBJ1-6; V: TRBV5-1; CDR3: CASSRSGTGNNSPLHF; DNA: TGCGCCAGCAGCCGCTCCGGGACAGGGAATAATTCACCCCTCCACTTT
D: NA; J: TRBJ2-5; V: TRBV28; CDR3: CASSPRETQYF; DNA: TGTGCCAGCAGCCCCAGAGAGACCCAGTACTTC
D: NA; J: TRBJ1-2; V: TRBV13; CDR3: CASSPRIEGTGRGYTF; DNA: TGTGCCAGCAGCCCCCGAATTGAGGGGACTGGACGTGGCTACACCTTC
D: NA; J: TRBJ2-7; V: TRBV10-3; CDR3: CAISENRVSYEQYF; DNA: TGTGCCATCAGTGAGAACAGGGTTTCCTACGAGCAGTACTTC
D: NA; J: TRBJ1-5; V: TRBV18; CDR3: CASSQGLEQPQHF; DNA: TGTGCCAGCTCCCAGGGGCTGGAACAGCCCCAGCATTTT
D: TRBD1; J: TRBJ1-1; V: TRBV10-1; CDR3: CASSYRGPTEAFF; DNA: TGCGCCAGCAGTTACAGGGGACCCACTGAAGCTTTCTTT
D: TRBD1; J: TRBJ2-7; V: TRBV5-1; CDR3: CASSLAGDRGLVF; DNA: TGCGCCAGCAGCTTGGCCGGAGACAGGGGGCTTGTGTTC
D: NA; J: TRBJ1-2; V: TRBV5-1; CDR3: CASSLVSGPHHGYTF; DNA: TGCGCCAGCAGCTTGGTGTCAGGTCCCCACCATGGCTACACCTTC